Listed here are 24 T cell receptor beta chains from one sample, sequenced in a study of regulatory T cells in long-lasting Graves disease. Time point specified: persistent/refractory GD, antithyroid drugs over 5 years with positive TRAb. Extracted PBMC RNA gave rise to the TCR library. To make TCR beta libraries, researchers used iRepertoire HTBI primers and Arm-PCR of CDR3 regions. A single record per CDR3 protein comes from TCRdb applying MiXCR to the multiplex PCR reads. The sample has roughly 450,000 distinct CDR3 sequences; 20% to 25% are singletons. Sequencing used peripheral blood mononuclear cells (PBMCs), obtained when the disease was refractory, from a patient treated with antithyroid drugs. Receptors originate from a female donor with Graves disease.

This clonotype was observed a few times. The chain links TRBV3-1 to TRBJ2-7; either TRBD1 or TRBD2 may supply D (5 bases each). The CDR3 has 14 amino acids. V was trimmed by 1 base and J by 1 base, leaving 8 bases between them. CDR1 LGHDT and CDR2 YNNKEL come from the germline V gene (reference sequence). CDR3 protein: CASSQVGGSYEQYF. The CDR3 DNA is TGTGCCAGCAGCCAAGTTGGGGGTTCCTACGAGCAGTACTTC.

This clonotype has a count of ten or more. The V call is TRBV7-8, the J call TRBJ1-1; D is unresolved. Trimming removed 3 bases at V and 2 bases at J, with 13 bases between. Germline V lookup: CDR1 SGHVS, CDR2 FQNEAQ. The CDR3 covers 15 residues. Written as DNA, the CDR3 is TGTGCCAGCAGCTTTAATGGACCGACTAACACTGAAGCTTTCTTT. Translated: CASSFNGPTNTEAFF.

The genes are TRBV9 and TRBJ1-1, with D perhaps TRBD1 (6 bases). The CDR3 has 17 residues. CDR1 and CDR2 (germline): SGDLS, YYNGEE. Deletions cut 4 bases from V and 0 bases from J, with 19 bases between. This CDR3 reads CASSYGGQINMNTEAFF. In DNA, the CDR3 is TGTGCCAGCAGCTATGGGGGGCAGATTAATATGAACACTGAAGCTTTCTTT.

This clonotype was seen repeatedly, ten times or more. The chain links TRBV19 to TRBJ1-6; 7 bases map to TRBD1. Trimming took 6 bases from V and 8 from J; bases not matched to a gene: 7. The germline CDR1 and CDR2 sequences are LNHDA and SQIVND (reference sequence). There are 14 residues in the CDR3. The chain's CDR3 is CASRTDREHSPLHF. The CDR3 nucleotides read TGTGCCAGTAGGACCGACAGGGAACATTCACCCCTCCACTTT.

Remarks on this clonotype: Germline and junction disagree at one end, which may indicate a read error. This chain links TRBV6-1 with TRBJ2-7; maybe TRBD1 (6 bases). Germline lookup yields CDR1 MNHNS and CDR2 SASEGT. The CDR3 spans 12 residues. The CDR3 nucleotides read TGTGCCAGCAGCTTTGGACAGAACGAGCAGTGCTTC. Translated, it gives CASSFGQNEQCF.

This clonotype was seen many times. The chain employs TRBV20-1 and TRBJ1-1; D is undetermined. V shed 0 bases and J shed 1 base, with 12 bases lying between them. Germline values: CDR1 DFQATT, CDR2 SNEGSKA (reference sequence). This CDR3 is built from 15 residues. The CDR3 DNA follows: TGCAGTGCTAGAGATGCGGAGCGAGGGAACACTGAAGCTTTCTTT. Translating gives CSARDAERGNTEAFF.

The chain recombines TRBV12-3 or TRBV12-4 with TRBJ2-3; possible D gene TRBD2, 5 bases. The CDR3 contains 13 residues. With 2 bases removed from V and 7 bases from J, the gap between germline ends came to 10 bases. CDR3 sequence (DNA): TGTGCCAGCAGTTTATTAGCGCGACATACGCAGTATTTT. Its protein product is CASSLLARHTQYF.

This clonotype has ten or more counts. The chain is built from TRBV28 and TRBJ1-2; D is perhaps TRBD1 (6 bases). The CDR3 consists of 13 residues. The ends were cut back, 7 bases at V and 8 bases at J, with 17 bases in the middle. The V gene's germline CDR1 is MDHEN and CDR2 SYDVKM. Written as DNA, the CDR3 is TGTGCCAGCACCTCATGGGGGCAAAACGGCTACACCTTC. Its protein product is CASTSWGQNGYTF.

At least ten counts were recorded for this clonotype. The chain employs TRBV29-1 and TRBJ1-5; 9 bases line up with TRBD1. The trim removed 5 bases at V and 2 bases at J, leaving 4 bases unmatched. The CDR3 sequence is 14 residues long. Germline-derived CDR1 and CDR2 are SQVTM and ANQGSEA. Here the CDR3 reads CSVWDREGNQPQHF. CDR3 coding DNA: TGCAGCGTTTGGGACAGGGAGGGCAATCAGCCCCAGCATTTT.

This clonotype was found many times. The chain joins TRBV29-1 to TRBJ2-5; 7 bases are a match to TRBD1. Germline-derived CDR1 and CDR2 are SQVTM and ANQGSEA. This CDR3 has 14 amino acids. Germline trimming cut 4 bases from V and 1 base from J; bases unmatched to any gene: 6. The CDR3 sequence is CSVGITGAQETQYF. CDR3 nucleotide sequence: TGCAGCGTTGGAATAACAGGGGCCCAAGAGACCCAGTACTTC.

DNA for the CDR3: TGTGCCAGCAGCCCCGCGGAATCCGGGGAGCTGTTTTTT. As protein: CASSPAESGELFF. The chain joins TRBV7-3 to TRBJ2-2; D uncertain. V lost 5 bases and J 6 bases, leaving 10 bases between the germline ends. This CDR3 comprises 13 residues. Germline V lookup: CDR1 SGHTA, CDR2 FQGTGA.

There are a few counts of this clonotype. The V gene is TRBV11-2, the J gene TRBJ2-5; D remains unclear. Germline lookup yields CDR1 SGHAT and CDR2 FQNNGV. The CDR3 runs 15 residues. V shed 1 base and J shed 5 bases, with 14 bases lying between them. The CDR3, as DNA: TGTGCCAGCAGCTTAGGGGTCACTAAGAGGGAGACCCAGTACTTC. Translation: CASSLGVTKRETQYF.

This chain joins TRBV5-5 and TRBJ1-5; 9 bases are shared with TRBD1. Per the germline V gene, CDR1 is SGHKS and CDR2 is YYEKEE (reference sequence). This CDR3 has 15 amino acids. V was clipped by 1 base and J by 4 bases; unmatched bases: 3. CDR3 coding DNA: TGTGCCAGCAGCTTGACAGGGGGCCAAAATCAGCCCCAGCATTTT. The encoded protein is CASSLTGGQNQPQHF.

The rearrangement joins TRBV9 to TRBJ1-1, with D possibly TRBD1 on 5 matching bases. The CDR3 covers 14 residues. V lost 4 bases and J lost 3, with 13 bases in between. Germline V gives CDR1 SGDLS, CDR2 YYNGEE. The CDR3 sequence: CASSPSGTDTEAFF. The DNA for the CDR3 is TGTGCCAGCAGCCCCTCGGGGACGGACACTGAAGCTTTCTTT.

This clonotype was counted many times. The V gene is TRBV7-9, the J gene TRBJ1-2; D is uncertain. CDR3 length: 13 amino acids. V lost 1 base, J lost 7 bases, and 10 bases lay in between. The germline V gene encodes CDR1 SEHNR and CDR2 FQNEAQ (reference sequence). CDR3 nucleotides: TGTGCCAGCAGCTTAGAGACCACATCTGGCTACACCTTC. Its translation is CASSLETTSGYTF.

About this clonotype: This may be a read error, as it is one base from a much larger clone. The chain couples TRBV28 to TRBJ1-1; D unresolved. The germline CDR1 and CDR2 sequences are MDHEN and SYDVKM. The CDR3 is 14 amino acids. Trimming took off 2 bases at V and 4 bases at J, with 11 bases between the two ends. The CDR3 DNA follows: TGTGCCAGCAGTTTAACACGGTACGCCACTGAAGCTTTCTTT. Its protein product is CASSLTRYATEAFF.

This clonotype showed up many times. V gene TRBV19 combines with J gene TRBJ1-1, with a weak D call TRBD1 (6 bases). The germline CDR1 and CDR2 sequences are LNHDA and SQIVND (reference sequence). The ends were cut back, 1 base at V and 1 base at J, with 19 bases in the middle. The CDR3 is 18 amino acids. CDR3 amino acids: CASSIGHSWAGENTEAFF. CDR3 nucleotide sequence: TGTGCCAGTAGTATAGGACACAGTTGGGCAGGGGAGAACACTGAAGCTTTCTTT.

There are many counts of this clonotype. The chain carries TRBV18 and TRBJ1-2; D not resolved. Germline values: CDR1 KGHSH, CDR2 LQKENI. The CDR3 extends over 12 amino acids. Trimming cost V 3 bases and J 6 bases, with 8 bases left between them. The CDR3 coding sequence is TGTGCCAGCTCACCCTTCGAAGATGGCTACACCTTC. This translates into CASSPFEDGYTF. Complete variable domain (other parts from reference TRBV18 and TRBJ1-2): NAGVMQNPRHLVRRRGQEARLRCSPMKGHSHVYWYRQLPEEGLKFMVYLQKENIIDESGMPKERFSAEFPKEGPSILRIQQVVRGDSAAYFCASSPFEDGYTFGSGTRLTVV.

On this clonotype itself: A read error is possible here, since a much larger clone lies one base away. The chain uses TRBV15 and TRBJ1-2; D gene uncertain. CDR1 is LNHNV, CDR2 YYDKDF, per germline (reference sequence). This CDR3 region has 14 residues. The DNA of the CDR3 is TGTACCACCAGCAGAGATACAGCGTTCTATGGCTACACCTTC. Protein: CTTSRDTAFYGYTF.

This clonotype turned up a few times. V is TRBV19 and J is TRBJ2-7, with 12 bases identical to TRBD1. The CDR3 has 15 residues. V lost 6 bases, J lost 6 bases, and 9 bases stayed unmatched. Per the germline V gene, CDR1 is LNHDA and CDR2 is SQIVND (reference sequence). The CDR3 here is CASSRSGTGGTEQYF. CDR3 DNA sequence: TGTGCCAGTAGCCGTTCCGGGACAGGGGGCACCGAGCAGTACTTC.

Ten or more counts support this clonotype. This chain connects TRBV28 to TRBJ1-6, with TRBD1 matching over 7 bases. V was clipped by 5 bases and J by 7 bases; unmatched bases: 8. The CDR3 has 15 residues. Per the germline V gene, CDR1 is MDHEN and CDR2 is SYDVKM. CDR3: CASSPADRRNSPLHF. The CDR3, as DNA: TGTGCCAGCAGTCCAGCGGACAGGAGGAATTCACCCCTCCACTTT.

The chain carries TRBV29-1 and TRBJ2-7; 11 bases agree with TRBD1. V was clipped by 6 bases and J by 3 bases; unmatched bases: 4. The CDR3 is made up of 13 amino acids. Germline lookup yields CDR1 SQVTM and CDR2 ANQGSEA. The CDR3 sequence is CSVEGQGVYEQYF. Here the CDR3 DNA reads TGCAGCGTCGAGGGACAGGGGGTCTACGAGCAGTACTTC.

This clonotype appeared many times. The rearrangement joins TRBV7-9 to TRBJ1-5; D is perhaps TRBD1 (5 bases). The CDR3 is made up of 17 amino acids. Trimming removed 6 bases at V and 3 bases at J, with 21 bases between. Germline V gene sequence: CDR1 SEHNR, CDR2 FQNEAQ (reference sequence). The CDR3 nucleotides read TGTGCCAGCAGTCCAGGGATGGTCGCCTCGAACAATCAGCCCCAGCATTTT. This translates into CASSPGMVASNNQPQHF. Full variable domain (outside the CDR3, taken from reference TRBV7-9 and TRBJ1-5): DTGVSQNPRHKITKRGQNVTFRCDPISEHNRLYWYRQTLGQGPEFLTYFQNEAQLEKSRLLSDRFSAERPKGSFSTLEIQRTEQGDSAMYLCASSPGMVASNNQPQHFGDGTRLSIL.

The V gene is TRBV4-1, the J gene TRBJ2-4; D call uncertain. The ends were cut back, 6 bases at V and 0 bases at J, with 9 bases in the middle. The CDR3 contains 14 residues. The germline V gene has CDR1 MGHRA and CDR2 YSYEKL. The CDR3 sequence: CASSPLGAKNIQYF. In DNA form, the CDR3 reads TGCGCCAGCAGTCCCTTGGGAGCCAAAAACATTCAGTACTTC.